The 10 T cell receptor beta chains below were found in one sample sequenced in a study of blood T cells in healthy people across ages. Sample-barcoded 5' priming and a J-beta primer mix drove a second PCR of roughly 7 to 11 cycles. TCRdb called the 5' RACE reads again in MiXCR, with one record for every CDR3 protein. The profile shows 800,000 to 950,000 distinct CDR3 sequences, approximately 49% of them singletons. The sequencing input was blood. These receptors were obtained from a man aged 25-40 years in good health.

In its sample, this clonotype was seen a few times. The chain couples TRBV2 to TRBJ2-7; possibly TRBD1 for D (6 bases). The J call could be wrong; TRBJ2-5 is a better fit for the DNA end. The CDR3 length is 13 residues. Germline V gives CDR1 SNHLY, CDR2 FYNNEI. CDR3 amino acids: CANRAGPVETQYF. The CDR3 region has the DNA TGTGCCAACAGGGCAGGGCCTGTGGAGACCCAGTACTTC.

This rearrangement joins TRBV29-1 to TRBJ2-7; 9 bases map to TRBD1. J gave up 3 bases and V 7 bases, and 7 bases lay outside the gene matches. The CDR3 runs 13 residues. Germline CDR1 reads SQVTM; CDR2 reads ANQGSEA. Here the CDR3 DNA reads TGCAGCGGTCGACCGGGACAGGGCTACGAGCAGTACTTC. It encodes CSGRPGQGYEQYF.

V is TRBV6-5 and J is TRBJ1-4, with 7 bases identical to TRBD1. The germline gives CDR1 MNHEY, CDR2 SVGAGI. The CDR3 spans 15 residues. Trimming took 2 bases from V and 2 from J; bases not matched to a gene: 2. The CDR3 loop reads CASSYTTGTNEKLFF. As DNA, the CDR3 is TGTGCCAGCAGTTACACGACAGGGACTAATGAAAAACTGTTTTTT.

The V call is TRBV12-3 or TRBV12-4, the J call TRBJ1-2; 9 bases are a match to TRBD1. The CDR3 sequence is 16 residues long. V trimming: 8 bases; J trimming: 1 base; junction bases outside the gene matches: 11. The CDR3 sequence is CASSPGQGPVNYGYTF. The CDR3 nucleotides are TGTGCCAGCTCTCCGGGACAGGGACCTGTTAACTATGGCTACACCTTC.

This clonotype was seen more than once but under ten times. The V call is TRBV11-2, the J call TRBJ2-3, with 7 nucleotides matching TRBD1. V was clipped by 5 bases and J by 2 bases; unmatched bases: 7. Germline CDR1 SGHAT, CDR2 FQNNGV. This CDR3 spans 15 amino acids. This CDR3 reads CASSPTRGYTDTQYF. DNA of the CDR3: TGTGCCAGCAGCCCAACCAGGGGGTACACAGATACGCAGTATTTT. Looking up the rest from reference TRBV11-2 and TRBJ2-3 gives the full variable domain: EAGVAQSPRYKIIEKRQSVAFWCNPISGHATLYWYQQILGQGPKLLIQFQNNGVVDDSQLPKDRFSAERLKGVDSTLKIQPAKLEDSAVYLCASSPTRGYTDTQYFGPGTRLTVL.

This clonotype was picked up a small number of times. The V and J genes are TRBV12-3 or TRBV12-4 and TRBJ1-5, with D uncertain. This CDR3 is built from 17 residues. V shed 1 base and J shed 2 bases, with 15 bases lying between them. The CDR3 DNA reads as TGTGCCAGCAGTTTAGATCTTGGTGGCATCCGCAATCAGCCCCAGCATTTT. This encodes CASSLDLGGIRNQPQHF.

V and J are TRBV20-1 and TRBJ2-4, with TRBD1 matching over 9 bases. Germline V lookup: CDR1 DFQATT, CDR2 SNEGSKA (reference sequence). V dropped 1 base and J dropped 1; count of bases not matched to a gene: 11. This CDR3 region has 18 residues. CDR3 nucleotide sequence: TGCAGTGCTAGAGCTGACGGGACAGGGATAACGGCCAAAAACATTCAGTACTTC. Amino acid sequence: CSARADGTGITAKNIQYF.

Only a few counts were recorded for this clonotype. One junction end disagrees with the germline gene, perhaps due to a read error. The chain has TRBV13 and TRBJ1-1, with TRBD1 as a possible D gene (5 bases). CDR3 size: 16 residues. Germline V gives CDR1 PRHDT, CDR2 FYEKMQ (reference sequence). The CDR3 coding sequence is TGTGCCAGCCGCTTAGGCGGGGGAGCGGGGGACACTGAAGCTTTCTTT. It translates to CASRLGGGAGDTEAFF.

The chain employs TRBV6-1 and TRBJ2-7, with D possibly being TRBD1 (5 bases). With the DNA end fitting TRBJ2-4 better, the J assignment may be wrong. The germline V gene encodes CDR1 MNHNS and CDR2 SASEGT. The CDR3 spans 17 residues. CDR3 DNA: TGTGCCAGCAGTCCGGACAACTCCCGGGCGGCCAAAAACATTCAGTACTTC. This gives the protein CASSPDNSRAAKNIQYF.

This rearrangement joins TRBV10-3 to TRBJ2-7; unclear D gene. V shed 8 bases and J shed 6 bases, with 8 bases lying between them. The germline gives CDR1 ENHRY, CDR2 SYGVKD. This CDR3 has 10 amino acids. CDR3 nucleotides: TGTGCCATCCCCCAGGTCGAGCAGTACTTC. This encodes CAIPQVEQYF.